This TCR beta chain stems from a study of molecular identifiers for immune sequencing clone quantification (dated by TCRdb to 2016 to 2019). At the level of the whole study: For a replicate experiment, RNA from around 20,000 or 100,000 naive CD8 T cells was divided into five aliquots, of which four were sequenced. This methods study used CD8 T cells to benchmark TCR RNA copy counting and molecular-identifier clustering-based TCR repertoire sequencing (MIDCIRS). Broader findings and caveats from the paper: Highly expanded clone sizes could be underestimated because identical TCR molecules may share a barcode. When barcode sub-clustering was not used, chimeric consensus sequences inflated TCR diversity, with chimeras reaching as high as 47%. Around 2.8 recovered TCR RNA copies per cell were obtained by modeling, versus roughly 9.7 by digital PCR, implying a capture efficiency of roughly 32%. Spiked-in Jurkat TCR RNA (approximately 10 copies' worth), which is not part of the donor repertoire, was contained in the naive libraries. Clones above 20 RNA copies held over 99% of molecules in CMV-specific effector cells but under 1% in naive cells. Spiked-in Jurkat TCR RNA equivalent to a single cell was reported to be detectable even among some 910,000 naive CD8 T cells.

The trim is 2 bases for V and 4 bases for J, with a gap of 9 bases between the germline ends. The germline V gene (reference sequence) gives CDR1 as MNHNY and CDR2 as SVGAGI. The CDR3 spans 13 residues, from the cysteine through the phenylalanine. The CDR3 DNA has 39 bases and is translated from base 1. Libraries of naive CD8 T cells were generated from around 20,000 to 990,000 sorted cells, with 10%, 30% or 50% of the purified RNA used. Naive CD8 T cells were FACS-sorted as CD8+CD4-CCR7+CD45RA+ on a BD FACSAria II into RLT Plus buffer. Nine to eleven TCR copies' worth of Jurkat RNA were spiked into about 20,000-1,000,000 naive CD8 T cell samples to test detection sensitivity. Enrichment of CD8 T cells was performed with RosetteSep CD8+ T Cell Enrichment Cocktail and Ficoll-Paque, after which ACK red cell lysis was carried out. Libraries came from PCR. The listed sequencing device is NextSeq 500. Bulk TCR libraries were made following a previously described method, with the TCR primers given in Table S5. Total RNA was purified with the Qiagen AllPrep DNA/RNA kit. Before analysis, reads from multiple sequencing runs of the same library were pooled. As for how the authors treated the data: Reads were retained only if an exact TCR constant sequence was present, and the retained reads were trimmed to 150 nt and grouped according to their 12-nt molecular barcodes. Reads inside each barcode group were sub-clustered using a 15% Levenshtein threshold, and a quality-weighted consensus sequence was constructed for each RNA molecule. Non-functional sequences were excluded, and lower-count sequences lying one edit away from another sequence were also excluded. Based on fitting two negative binomial distributions, any barcode sub-cluster with under 20% of the maximum read count was discarded. Through fastp at Q25 and MiXCR, TCRdb rebuilt clones from the public reads, retaining in-frame beta chains. One record per CDR3 amino acid sequence lists the most common genes and DNA. The V and J calls were not made by the authors but by TCRdb's processing. Counted in this sample were around 480,000 distinct CDR3 sequences; roughly 24% of them appeared once. The ten most abundant clones make up 0.7% to 0.9% of the sample.

This clonotype has more than one count but fewer than ten. What antigen it recognizes has not been identified. No clone much larger than this one lies a single base away; base qualities are absent. This TCR was recovered from a human donor in good health. Some libraries in this study had Jurkat cell RNA spiked in. Rearrangement joined TRBV6-6 to TRBJ2-7; there is no confident call for the D gene. Sequencing was carried out using naive CD8+ T cells from blood, with Jurkat cell RNA spiked in. Taken with the paper, the label for cell subset or site translates to: FACS-sorted CD8+CD4-CCR7+CD45RA+ naive T cells. The CDR3 in this case is CASSYGRIYEQYF. The DNA reads TGTGCCAGCAGTTACGGGCGGATTTACGAGCAGTACTTC.